Listed here are 26 T cell receptor beta chains from one sample, sequenced in a study of beta chain features in type 1 diabetes. Expressed TCRB transcripts were sequenced because the entire RNA isolate underwent reverse transcription. This table comes from immunoSEQ multiplex PCR, and its TCRdb copy is limited to in-frame clones, with some not included. The table has around 250,000 clones, about 71% seen once. The sequenced sample consisted of naive CD4+ T cells from blood. Receptor source: a man aged 25 to 40 in good health.

This clone has a handful of counts. V gene TRBV9 combines with J gene TRBJ2-1; 9 nucleotides line up with TRBD2. J was trimmed by 10 bases and V by 0 bases; bases with no gene match: 8. Per germline, CDR1 SGDLS and CDR2 YYNGEE. This CDR3 contains 15 residues. This CDR3 is CASSVVTSGLGEQFF. CDR3 coding DNA: TGTGCCAGCAGCGTAGTTACTAGCGGGCTCGGGGAGCAGTTCTTC.

This clone was observed once. The chain employs TRBV29-1 and TRBJ2-5, with D uncertain. The CDR3 is 13 residues long. V lost 6 bases to trimming and J lost 5 bases, with 16 bases between them. From germline, CDR1 is SQVTM and CDR2 ANQGSEA. Here the CDR3 reads CSVAVGLRETQYF. In DNA, the CDR3 is TGCAGCGTCGCCGTCGGGTTAAGGGAGACCCAGTACTTC.

The sample holds one count of this clone. The rearrangement links TRBV7-2 to TRBJ2-1; D not resolved. Germline V gene data show CDR1 as SGHTA and CDR2 as FQGNSA. Trimming stripped 1 base from V and 5 bases from J, with 12 bases between. The CDR3 spans 15 residues. The CDR3 DNA reads TGTGCCAGCAGCTTAGAGGGCTCGACAAACAATGAGCAGTTCTTC. Amino acid sequence: CASSLEGSTNNEQFF.

Regarding this clone: Other DNA sequences of this sample code for an identical CDR3. The genes are TRBV4-3 and TRBJ2-1; D gene uncertain. Looked up from germline, CDR1 is LGHNA and CDR2 is YSLEER. The germline V and J ends were trimmed by 0 bases and 0 bases, with 9 bases remaining between them. CDR3 length: 16 residues. CDR3 DNA: TGCGCCAGCAGCCAAGACAGGCGGAGCTCCTACAATGAGCAGTTCTTC. It codes for CASSQDRRSSYNEQFF.

V is TRBV13 and J is TRBJ1-1; D is unresolved. V gave up 2 bases and J gave up 0 bases, with 10 bases separating them. CDR3 length: 15 residues. The germline V gene has CDR1 PRHDT and CDR2 FYEKMQ (reference sequence). This chain's CDR3 is CASSLRWRLNTEAFF. The CDR3 DNA is TGTGCCAGCAGCTTAAGGTGGAGATTGAACACTGAAGCTTTCTTT.

The chain carries TRBV11-2 and TRBJ2-2; TRBD1 aligns across 7 bases. Germline CDR1 is SGHAT and CDR2 is FQNNGV. Unmatched junction bases numbered 9, after V lost 2 bases and J lost 3 bases. The CDR3 is 17 amino acids. DNA of the CDR3: TGTGCCAGCAGCTTAAGTCCCGGACAGGCTTACACCGGGGAGCTGTTTTTT. It yields the protein CASSLSPGQAYTGELFF.

The chain is built from TRBV9 and TRBJ2-7; D gene uncertain. The CDR3 is made up of 13 amino acids. V lost 0 bases and J lost 7, with 11 bases in between. Germline lookup yields CDR1 SGDLS and CDR2 YYNGEE. The CDR3 region is CASSVVPGGEQYF. The CDR3 nucleotides are TGTGCCAGCAGCGTAGTTCCGGGTGGGGAGCAGTACTTC.

CDR3 nucleotides: TGTGCCAGCAGAGGGTGGGGGCAAGAGACCCAGTACTTC. It translates to CASRGWGQETQYF. The chain has TRBV5-6 and TRBJ2-5; the D call may be TRBD1 or TRBD2 (5 bases each). The CDR3 sequence is 13 residues long. CDR1 is SGHDT and CDR2 is YYEEEE in the germline V gene. V was clipped by 5 bases and J by 2 bases, with 10 bases between them.

The J gene is TRBJ2-1, the V gene TRBV7-9; 14 nucleotides match TRBD2. V shed 4 bases, J shed 8 bases, and the junction held 10 bases outside the gene matches. Germline CDR1 and CDR2: SEHNR and FQNEAQ (reference sequence). The CDR3 totals 17 residues. CDR3 amino acids: CASSSRSGLAGGDEQFF. DNA of the CDR3: TGTGCCAGCAGCTCACGATCTGGACTAGCGGGAGGAGATGAGCAGTTCTTC.

This chain uses TRBV2 with TRBJ2-4, with D possibly being TRBD1 (6 bases). CDR1 SNHLY and CDR2 FYNNEI come from the germline V gene. CDR3 length: 17 amino acids. With 0 bases removed from V and 0 bases from J, the gap between germline ends came to 12 bases. The CDR3 here is CASSEALGTLAKNIQYF. The CDR3 DNA is TGTGCCAGCAGTGAAGCGCTTGGGACATTAGCCAAAAACATTCAGTACTTC.

The chain employs TRBV4-3 and TRBJ2-7, with TRBD2 matching 10 bases. CDR3 length equals 17 residues. Germline V gene sequence: CDR1 LGHNA, CDR2 YSLEER. Unmatched junction bases numbered 11, after V lost 2 bases and J lost 4 bases. CDR3 coding DNA: TGCGCCAGCAGCCAATTCTACCACGGACTAGCGGCATACGAGCAGTACTTC. As protein: CASSQFYHGLAAYEQYF.

In DNA, the CDR3 is TGTGCCTGGAGTACTCGCACAGATACGCAGTATTTT. It specifies CAWSTRTDTQYF. The genes are TRBV30 and TRBJ2-3; D gene ambiguous. Germline-derived CDR1 and CDR2 are GTSNPN and SVGIG (reference sequence). CDR3 length: 12 amino acids. V lost 2 bases, J lost 1 base, and 4 bases lay in between.

This chain uses TRBV14 with TRBJ2-4; D uncertain. Germline V CDR1 and CDR2: SGHDN, FVKESK. The CDR3 covers 15 residues. Trimming removed 0 bases at V and 2 bases at J, with 8 bases between. The CDR3 here is CASSQEGLSKNIQYF. Written as DNA, the CDR3 is TGTGCCAGCAGCCAAGAGGGATTGTCCAAAAACATTCAGTACTTC. The full variable domain, its missing parts supplied by reference TRBV14 and TRBJ2-4, is EAGVTQFPSHSVIEKGQTVTLRCDPISGHDNLYWYRRVMGKEIKFLLHFVKESKQDESGMPNNRFLAERTGGTYSTLKVQPAELEDSGVYFCASSQEGLSKNIQYFGAGTRLSVL.

The count of this clone is one. This chain connects TRBV7-9 to TRBJ2-1, with D possibly called TRBD1 or TRBD2 (5 bases each). Trimming pared 5 bases from V and 2 bases from J, leaving 19 bases between. This CDR3 region has 17 residues. Germline V gene data show CDR1 as SEHNR and CDR2 as FQNEAQ (reference sequence). CDR3 amino acids: CASSHMGRQTTYNEQFF. The CDR3, as DNA: TGTGCCAGCAGCCATATGGGTAGACAGACTACCTACAATGAGCAGTTCTTC.

The chain recombines TRBV18 with TRBJ2-1; no clear D gene. The CDR3 runs to 15 residues. The germline V and J ends were trimmed by 1 base and 0 bases, with 7 bases remaining between them. CDR1 and CDR2 from the germline V gene are KGHSH and LQKENI. In DNA, the CDR3 is TGTGCCAGCTCACCACAGGGAAGCTCCTACAATGAGCAGTTCTTC. Translating gives CASSPQGSSYNEQFF.

The chain combines TRBV29-1 with TRBJ1-5; maybe TRBD1 (6 bases). The CDR3 runs to 13 residues. V dropped 7 bases and J dropped 4 bases, with 14 bases sitting between them. Germline V lookup: CDR1 SQVTM, CDR2 ANQGSEA. This CDR3 reads CSGLTGMNQPQHF. CDR3 coding DNA: TGCAGCGGCCTTACAGGGATGAATCAGCCCCAGCATTTT.

The V gene is TRBV5-1, the J gene TRBJ1-4, with 7 bases lining up with TRBD1. This CDR3 region has 14 residues. Germline CDR1 SGHRS, CDR2 YFSETQ. V lost 3 bases to trimming and J lost 2 bases; unmatched junction nucleotides: 1. The CDR3 is CASSSGQTNEKLFF. Written as DNA, the CDR3 is TGCGCCAGCAGCTCGGGACAGACTAATGAAAAACTGTTTTTT.

On this clone itself: Other nucleotide sequences from this sample produce the same CDR3. The chain joins TRBV30 to TRBJ1-1, with no clear D. Germline V CDR1 and CDR2: GTSNPN, SVGIG (reference sequence). The CDR3 is made up of 12 amino acids. The germline V and J ends were trimmed by 0 bases and 5 bases, with 7 bases remaining between them. The DNA for the CDR3 is TGTGCCTGGAGTGTACCCGGGACTGAAGCTTTCTTT. Translated, it gives CAWSVPGTEAFF.

The V and J genes are TRBV7-2 and TRBJ2-7; 14 bases align to TRBD2. The CDR3 has 18 residues. With V trimmed by 5 bases and J by 0 bases, 9 bases remained unmatched. Per the germline V gene, CDR1 is SGHTA and CDR2 is FQGNSA. Written as DNA, the CDR3 is TGTGCCAGCAGCAGGGGACTAGCGGGAGCATCGAGCTCCTACGAGCAGTACTTC. Protein: CASSRGLAGASSSYEQYF.

This clone appeared a single time. This chain links TRBV4-1 with TRBJ2-4, with D maybe TRBD1 (5 bases). This CDR3 has 17 amino acids. Deletions cut 1 base from V and 2 bases from J, with 15 bases between. Germline CDR1 is MGHRA and CDR2 is YSYEKL. The CDR3 loop is CASSQVGLRSSKNIQYF. In DNA, the CDR3 is TGCGCCAGCAGCCAAGTGGGGCTCCGGTCCTCCAAAAACATTCAGTACTTC.

A few counts support this clone. The sample has other DNA sequences that encode this CDR3 too. The chain couples TRBV29-1 to TRBJ2-1, with D perhaps TRBD1 (5 bases). The V and J ends lost 4 bases and 3 bases respectively, with 7 bases between them. Germline values: CDR1 SQVTM, CDR2 ANQGSEA. The CDR3 covers 12 residues. The DNA for the CDR3 is TGCAGCGTTGGACAGCTCTACAATGAGCAGTTCTTC. This translates into CSVGQLYNEQFF.

This clone was seen only once. The chain carries TRBV7-2 and TRBJ2-5; D tentatively fits TRBD1 or TRBD2 (6 bases each). Germline V lookup: CDR1 SGHTA, CDR2 FQGNSA. The V gene lost 4 bases and the J gene lost 2 bases, with 11 bases spanning the gap. The CDR3 spans 14 residues. CDR3 region: CASSSEGGQETQYF. The CDR3 DNA follows: TGTGCCAGCAGCTCAGAGGGGGGTCAAGAGACCCAGTACTTC.

This clone came up a few times. The genes are TRBV15 and TRBJ1-5; possibly TRBD1 for D (5 bases). CDR3 length: 13 residues. Germline CDR1 is LNHNV and CDR2 is YYDKDF (reference sequence). V lost 8 bases to trimming and J lost 5 bases, with 13 bases between them. The CDR3 spells CATSGGVYQPQHF. The DNA of the CDR3 is TGTGCCACCTCGGGGGGTGTTTATCAGCCCCAGCATTTT.

This clone was picked up one time. This chain links TRBV29-1 with TRBJ2-3, with a weak D call TRBD1 (6 bases). CDR3 length: 13 residues. The V gene lost 6 bases and the J gene lost 0 bases, with 10 bases spanning the gap. Germline CDR1 and CDR2: SQVTM and ANQGSEA. DNA of the CDR3: TGCAGCGTCGGACAGTACAGCACAGATACGCAGTATTTT. Protein product: CSVGQYSTDTQYF.

This clone has just one count. The V call is TRBV10-3, the J call TRBJ2-7; 7 bases agree with TRBD1. Germline V gene data show CDR1 as ENHRY and CDR2 as SYGVKD. The CDR3 has 14 amino acids. The trim removed 5 bases at V and 0 bases at J, leaving 4 bases unmatched. This CDR3 is CAISPRQGSYEQYF. CDR3 coding DNA: TGTGCCATCAGTCCCAGACAGGGCTCCTACGAGCAGTACTTC.

This chain joins TRBV10-3 and TRBJ2-6, with D perhaps TRBD1 or TRBD2 (5 bases each). In germline, CDR1 is ENHRY, CDR2 SYGVKD. The CDR3 covers 15 residues. The V and J ends lost 9 bases and 0 bases respectively, with 12 bases between them. The CDR3 here is CAMGVAFSGANVLTF. DNA for the CDR3: TGTGCCATGGGGGTCGCGTTCTCTGGGGCCAACGTCCTGACTTTC.